This entry lists 27 T cell receptor beta chains sequenced from one sample in a study of shared clonotypes between healthy human individuals. The table came from immunoSEQ multiplex PCR; TCRdb's copy has only in-frame clones and leaves some out. Of 450,000 to 500,000 clones detected, 65% to 85% appear once; the ten largest clones hold roughly 13%. The sample consisted of PBMCs. The origin of the receptors is a woman in her thirties or forties in good health. Some clones in this sample may be carry-over from other donors' samples.

This clone was detected ten times or more. Other DNA sequences within the sample encode an identical CDR3. This chain joins TRBV11-2 and TRBJ2-1, with 13 bases fitting TRBD2. This CDR3 is 15 amino acids long. The V and J ends lost 2 bases and 6 bases, in that order; junction bases with no gene match: 1. Germline assignment: CDR1 SGHAT and CDR2 FQNNGV. The CDR3 sequence is CASSLRTSGSNEQFF. CDR3 DNA sequence: TGTGCCAGCAGCTTACGGACTAGCGGGAGCAATGAGCAGTTCTTC. The variable domain in full, with the rest retrieved from reference TRBV11-2 and TRBJ2-1, is EAGVAQSPRYKIIEKRQSVAFWCNPISGHATLYWYQQILGQGPKLLIQFQNNGVVDDSQLPKDRFSAERLKGVDSTLKIQPAKLEDSAVYLCASSLRTSGSNEQFFGPGTRLTVL.

About this clone itself: A single base is all that separates this from a far larger clone, so a read error is likely. The sample holds other DNA sequences that translate to the same CDR3. The V gene is TRBV6-6, the J gene TRBJ2-1, with D perhaps matching TRBD2 (6 bases). The CDR3 spans 15 residues. Germline loops: CDR1 MNHNY, CDR2 SVGAGI (reference sequence). This CDR3 is CASSYAPGGTNEQFF. CDR3 coding DNA: TGTGCAAGCAGTTACGCTCCCGGAGGGACCAATGAGCAGTTCTTC.

The CDR3 DNA sequence: TGTGCCTTGAATACACAGGGGGCTAATCAGCCCCAGCATTTT. The encoded protein is CALNTQGANQPQHF. V is TRBV30 and J is TRBJ1-5, with 9 bases that match TRBD1. Germline lookup yields CDR1 GTSNPN and CDR2 SVGIG (reference sequence). The CDR3 totals 14 residues. The V and J ends lost 7 bases and 4 bases, in that order; junction bases with no gene match: 8.

There are a few counts of this clone. The chain carries TRBV2 and TRBJ2-1; 13 bases map to TRBD2. The CDR3 length is 15 residues. The germline V gene encodes CDR1 SNHLY and CDR2 FYNNEI. V lost 6 bases, J lost 6 bases, and 5 bases stayed unmatched. CDR3 residues: CASSAGLAGTNEQFF. CDR3 sequence (DNA): TGTGCCAGCAGCGCGGGACTAGCGGGGACCAATGAGCAGTTCTTC.

Notes on this clone: This likely traces to a read error, being one base from a far larger clone. This chain links TRBV30 with TRBJ2-7; D is possibly TRBD1 or TRBD2 (5 bases each). V shed 8 bases and J shed 3 bases, with 17 bases lying between them. The CDR3 totals 13 residues. Per germline, CDR1 GTSNPN and CDR2 SVGIG (reference sequence). The CDR3: CAPPGPSIYEQYF. The CDR3 coding sequence is TGTGCCCCGCCGGGACCGTCCATCTACGAGCAGTACTTC.

This chain joins TRBV5-1 and TRBJ2-2, with D perhaps matching TRBD1 (6 bases). The CDR3 runs 13 residues. CDR1 is SGHRS, CDR2 YFSETQ, per germline. Deletions cut 7 bases from V and 3 bases from J, with 10 bases between. The CDR3 nucleotides are TGCGCCAGCTGCAGGGGAGACACCGGGGAGCTGTTTTTT. Translated, it gives CASCRGDTGELFF. Combining the CDR3 with reference TRBV5-1 and TRBJ2-2 gives the whole variable domain KAGVTQTPRYLIKTRGQQVTLSCSPISGHRSVSWYQQTPGQGLQFLFEYFSETQRNKGNFPGRFSGRQFSNSRSEMNVSTLELGDSALYLCASCRGDTGELFFGEGSRLTVL.

As regards this clone: A far more abundant clone sits one base away, making this likely a read error. The CDR3 end shows no conserved phenylalanine or tryptophan, and so a read error is likely. This chain uses TRBV30 with TRBJ2-3, with a weak D call TRBD2 (6 bases). Germline V CDR1 and CDR2: GTSNPN, SVGIG (reference sequence). Trimming took off 5 bases at V and 3 bases at J, with 18 bases between the two ends. The CDR3 sequence is 15 residues long. Here the CDR3 reads CAWGRAGRGTDTQYI. CDR3 sequence (DNA): TGTGCCTGGGGTCGGGCGGGAAGAGGAACAGATACGCAGTATATT.

The chain joins TRBV27 to TRBJ1-2, with unresolved D. V dropped 3 bases and J dropped 5 bases, with 10 bases sitting between them. The V gene's germline CDR1 is MNHEY and CDR2 SMNVEV (reference sequence). The CDR3 runs to 13 residues. This CDR3 reads CASSFRQNYGYTF. CDR3 bases: TGTGCCAGCAGTTTTAGGCAGAATTATGGCTACACCTTC.

This chain connects TRBV30 to TRBJ1-4, with 7 bases aligning to TRBD1. V was clipped by 3 bases and J by 7 bases; unmatched bases: 8. The CDR3 contains 14 residues. CDR1 is GTSNPN and CDR2 is SVGIG in the germline V gene (reference sequence). CDR3: CAWRAGGRIEKLFF. DNA of the CDR3: TGTGCCTGGAGAGCAGGGGGGAGAATTGAAAAACTGTTTTTT.

The chain is built from TRBV5-1 and TRBJ2-2; D is perhaps TRBD1 or TRBD2 (6 bases each). CDR3 length: 16 residues. Germline V lookup: CDR1 SGHRS, CDR2 YFSETQ. With 4 bases removed from V and 6 bases from J, the gap between germline ends came to 19 bases. The CDR3 DNA follows: TGCGCCAGCAGCCAGTTCGGCCCGGGGGCCTCCGGGGAGCTGTTTTTT. Protein product: CASSQFGPGASGELFF.

The V call is TRBV27, the J call TRBJ2-6, with 12 bases identical to TRBD1. Trimming removed 2 bases from V and 4 bases from J; junction bases left unmatched: 9. This CDR3 region has 19 residues. Germline CDR1 is MNHEY and CDR2 is SMNVEV (reference sequence). This CDR3 is CASSLVKGQGAAGANVLTF. CDR3 DNA: TGTGCCAGCAGTTTAGTAAAGGGACAGGGGGCGGCAGGGGCCAACGTCCTGACTTTC.

This clone was picked up a small number of times. V is TRBV5-1 and J is TRBJ2-1; no clear D. The germline V gene encodes CDR1 SGHRS and CDR2 YFSETQ. The V and J ends lost 0 bases and 7 bases respectively, with 11 bases between them. The CDR3 runs to 14 residues. The CDR3 protein is CASSLVGDGNEQFF. DNA for the CDR3: TGCGCCAGCAGCTTGGTAGGCGATGGGAATGAGCAGTTCTTC.

The chain recombines TRBV6-1 with TRBJ2-2; TRBD1 matches 7 bases. V dropped 1 base and J dropped 1; count of bases not matched to a gene: 0. In germline, CDR1 is MNHNS, CDR2 SASEGT. The CDR3 loop spans 15 amino acids. CDR3 DNA sequence: TGTGCCAGCAGTGAAGGGACAGGGAACACCGGGGAGCTGTTTTTT. Translated: CASSEGTGNTGELFF.

J is TRBJ1-1 and V is TRBV7-9; 8 bases map to TRBD1. Per germline, CDR1 SEHNR and CDR2 FQNEAQ (reference sequence). J was trimmed by 3 bases and V by 5 bases; bases with no gene match: 2. CDR3 length: 13 residues. CDR3 coding DNA: TGTGCCAGCAGCGGACAGGGAGACACTGAAGCTTTCTTT. As protein: CASSGQGDTEAFF.

Of note for this clone: Only one base separates this from a far larger clonotype, so it likely reflects a read error. The same CDR3 is also encoded by other DNA sequences in this sample. The chain carries TRBV4-3 and TRBJ2-1; 14 bases align to TRBD2. The CDR3 consists of 16 residues. The germline gives CDR1 LGHNA, CDR2 YSLEER. This CDR3 reads CASSQGTSGSYNEQFF. The CDR3 nucleotides read TGCGCCAGCAGTCAAGGGACTAGCGGGAGCTACAATGAGCAGTTCTTC.

The chain links TRBV7-2 to TRBJ2-7; 7 bases match TRBD1. CDR3 length equals 16 residues. Unmatched junction bases numbered 13, after V lost 5 bases and J lost 3 bases. Germline CDR1 SGHTA, CDR2 FQGNSA. In DNA, the CDR3 is TGTGCCAGCAGCATTTCATCCGGGACAGACATCTACGAGCAGTACTTC. It specifies CASSISSGTDIYEQYF. The full variable domain, its missing parts supplied by reference TRBV7-2 and TRBJ2-7, is GAGVSQSPSNKVTEKGKDVELRCDPISGHTALYWYRQSLGQGLEFLIYFQGNSAPDKSGLPSDRFSAERTGGSVSTLTIQRTQQEDSAVYLCASSISSGTDIYEQYFGPGTRLTVT.

The genes are TRBV4-2 and TRBJ2-7; perhaps TRBD2 as D (6 bases). V lost 0 bases, J lost 0 bases, and 15 bases lay in between. The CDR3 is made up of 17 amino acids. Germline lookup yields CDR1 LGHNA and CDR2 YNFKEQ. In DNA, the CDR3 is TGTGCCAGCAGCCAAGAGGGCGGCGGGAAAAACTCCTACGAGCAGTACTTC. It is translated as CASSQEGGGKNSYEQYF.

The table lists this clone with many counts. The rearrangement uses TRBV15 and TRBJ2-1; 11 nucleotides agree with TRBD2. The germline V gene has CDR1 LNHNV and CDR2 YYDKDF (reference sequence). This CDR3 contains 16 residues. Trimming at V came to 5 bases and at J to 4 bases, leaving 7 bases not matched to a gene. Here the CDR3 DNA reads TGTGCCACCAGCCCTCGGACTAGCGGGTCTTACAATGAGCAGTTCTTC. Translation gives CATSPRTSGSYNEQFF.

This sequence joins TRBV11-3 and TRBJ2-3; TRBD1 might be the D (5 bases). Germline V lookup: CDR1 SGHNT, CDR2 YENEEA. The CDR3 runs 14 residues. Trimming left V 5 bases short and J 2 bases short, with 11 bases between. The CDR3 sequence: CASSAAGLTDTQYF. Written as DNA, the CDR3 is TGTGCCAGCAGCGCCGCAGGGCTCACAGATACGCAGTATTTT.

This clone was counted at least ten times. The chain joins TRBV5-1 to TRBJ2-5, with D maybe TRBD1 (6 bases). The germline V gene has CDR1 SGHRS and CDR2 YFSETQ. This CDR3 has 15 amino acids. Trimming took off 5 bases at V and 2 bases at J, with 16 bases between the two ends. CDR3 region: CASRPAPGQQETQYF. CDR3 nucleotide sequence: TGCGCCAGCAGACCAGCGCCGGGACAACAAGAGACCCAGTACTTC. Using reference TRBV5-1 and TRBJ2-5 for the parts outside the CDR3, the full variable domain is KAGVTQTPRYLIKTRGQQVTLSCSPISGHRSVSWYQQTPGQGLQFLFEYFSETQRNKGNFPGRFSGRQFSNSRSEMNVSTLELGDSALYLCASRPAPGQQETQYFGPGTRLLVL.

The genes are TRBV5-4 and TRBJ2-2; 8 nucleotides align to TRBD2. Germline V gene sequence: CDR1 SGHNT, CDR2 YYREEE (reference sequence). CDR3 length: 15 residues. The trim removed 2 bases at V and 5 bases at J, leaving 5 bases unmatched. CDR3 nucleotides: TGTGCCAGCAGCTTTTCGGGAGGGCCTACCGGGGAGCTGTTTTTT. It specifies CASSFSGGPTGELFF.

For this clone: The likely explanation is a read error, given a far larger clone one base away. Other nucleotide sequences from this sample produce the same CDR3. The rearrangement links TRBV18 to TRBJ1-1; 8 nucleotides agree with TRBD1. Germline V gene sequence: CDR1 KGHSH, CDR2 LQKENI. This CDR3 region has 14 residues. Here the CDR3 reads CASSVDREGAEAFF. The CDR3 bases are TGTGCCAGCTCCGTGGACAGGGAGGGTGCTGAGGCTTTCTTT.

As for this clone: At one end, the junction sequence differs from germline, possibly due to a read error. Other nucleotide sequences from this sample produce the same CDR3. The V gene is TRBV7-3, the J gene TRBJ2-3, with no clear D. Per the germline V gene, CDR1 is SGHTA and CDR2 is FQGTGA. There are 11 residues in the CDR3. The CDR3 region has the DNA TGTGCCAGCAGCTTAACAGATACGCAGTACTTT. Amino acids: CASSLTDTQYF.

The chain is built from TRBV6-6 and TRBJ1-5; a weak D match, TRBD1 (5 bases). From germline, CDR1 is MNHNY and CDR2 SVGAGI (reference sequence). The CDR3 extends over 13 amino acids. The germline V and J ends were trimmed by 0 bases and 10 bases, with 10 bases remaining between them. The chain's CDR3 is CASSYSAGSPQHF. In nucleotides, the CDR3 is TGTGCCAGCAGTTACTCGGCAGGGTCTCCCCAGCATTTT.

This clone has a single count. The junction departs from germline at one end; a sequencing error may be responsible. This chain connects TRBV4-2 to TRBJ2-2, with D perhaps TRBD1 or TRBD2 (6 bases each). The CDR3 loop spans 18 amino acids. The germline V gene encodes CDR1 LGHNA and CDR2 YNFKEQ. CDR3 bases: TGTGCCAGCAGCCAAGGATTTGGGACAATTACGAACACCGGGGGGCTGTTTTTT. The encoded protein is CASSQGFGTITNTGGLFF.

The chain recombines TRBV18 with TRBJ2-5, with a tentative D call TRBD2 (5 bases). Germline V lookup: CDR1 KGHSH, CDR2 LQKENI. The V end was cut by 4 bases, the J end by 1 base, with 7 bases between. This CDR3 has 13 residues. This CDR3 is CASSRLAQETQYF. The CDR3 region has the DNA TGTGCCAGCTCACGTCTAGCCCAAGAGACCCAGTACTTC.

The sample holds one count of this clone. V and J are TRBV15 and TRBJ2-7; 8 nucleotides line up with TRBD1. The junction had 10 bases not matched to a gene; V was cut back by 3 bases and J by 0 bases. Germline CDR1 is LNHNV and CDR2 is YYDKDF (reference sequence). The CDR3 totals 17 residues. CDR3 nucleotides: TGTGCCACCAGCAGGGGAAGGGGACAGGATAGCTCCTACGAGCAGTACTTC. Residues: CATSRGRGQDSSYEQYF.